The clone carrying this TCR beta chain has only one observation. As yet, its antigen is unknown. Uncontrolled infection, other autoimmune disease, pregnancy and lactation each barred patients from inclusion. This specimen comes from a study of T cells in Graves' hyperthyroidism and ophthalmopathy. Study at large: Once the initial diagnosis was made, peripheral blood was obtained before any treatment. Study findings and constraints: Separation of ophthalmopathy from stable hyperthyroidism was achieved by a 13 V-J model. Ophthalmopathy, which appeared later, was predicted by the model a median around 6.9 months before onset.

V trimming: 4 bases; J trimming: 4 bases; junction bases outside the gene matches: 8. The CDR3 covers 16 residues. Germline V CDR1 and CDR2: SEHNR, FQNEAQ (reference sequence). Amplified regions were TCR beta CDR3 sequences from RNA transcripts. Initially, a first-round RT-PCR of the TCR CDR3 employed the HTBI primer set. One entry per CDR3 protein results from TCRdb running MiXCR on the multiplex PCR reads. The sample holds 490,000 or so distinct CDR3 sequences, roughly 22% seen once. This receptor was identified in a woman aged 65 to 85 with Graves' ophthalmopathy. The rearrangement links TRBV7-9 to TRBJ2-1; 9 bases agree with TRBD2. Input material: blood. CDR3 in amino acids: CASSSNPSGVYNEQFF. CDR3 sequence (DNA): TGTGCCAGCAGCTCCAATCCTAGCGGGGTATACAATGAGCAGTTCTTC.